The text below deals with one TCR beta chain. The library tagged each cDNA molecule with unique molecular identifiers. In the authors' methods: The number of TCRs in each sample had a median of about 95,000 and spanned 23,224 to 690,600. TCRdb recomputed calls from the RACE reads with MiXCR, one row per CDR3 protein. The V and J calls shown here were made by TCRdb, not taken from the authors' results. The sample consists of around 110,000 distinct CDR3 sequences, 10% to 12% of them appearing once. The V gene lost 6 bases and the J gene lost 1 base, with 3 bases spanning the gap. In germline, CDR1 is MNHNY, CDR2 SVGAGI (reference sequence). CDR3 length: 11 residues. This specimen belongs to a study of human T cells and chemical hapten exposure. At the level of the study: Upper back patch tests used 0.01% DPC, scored after 6 days. How much TCR each sample yielded varied, mostly because pooled library volumes differed slightly.

Time point meaning: patch test 3, about 24 weeks after DPC sensitization. This sample's treatment: therapeutic diphenylcyclopropenone sensitization with weekly scalp DPC. The source material was whole blood, sampled in connection with sensitization to the hapten diphenylcyclopropenone (DPC). The V call is TRBV6-6, the J call TRBJ1-1, with no clear D. The TCR originated in a woman in her forties or fifties with alopecia areata. Some clones in this sample may be carry-over from other donors' samples. CDR3 amino acids: CASRKNTEAFF. DNA for the CDR3: TGTGCCAGCAGGAAGAACACTGAAGCTTTCTTT.